The T cell receptor (beta chain) under discussion was sequenced for a study of quantifying T cell responses using KT2 cells. Study-level information: RNA was reverse transcribed with TCR alpha and beta constant-region primers. The T4 ligation step was estimated to exceed 8.5% efficiency under optimum conditions.

This CDR3 is 17 amino acids long. Germline CDR1 is LGHNA and CDR2 is YSLEER. V shed 0 bases and J shed 0 bases, with 13 bases lying between them. There are a few counts of this clonotype. Its cognate antigen is unknown. Notes on the study in general: KT2 sequence counts showed saturation when very many KT2 cells were spiked in. Even the lowest spike-in, about one KT2 cell per 100,000 PBMC, yielded detectable KT2 sequences.

An oligo carrying a UMI was ligated to the cDNA 3' end. An equimolar mix of RC1.1 and RC1.2 primed the beta chain across TRBC1 and TRBC2. TCRdb re-called the UMI-ligation and nested PCR reads with MiXCR, one entry per CDR3 protein. The data contain roughly 50,000 distinct CDR3 sequences, 9% to 15% of them singletons. The sample is PBMC spiked with counted cells of clone KT2. V gene TRBV4-3 combines with J gene TRBJ2-3, with D perhaps being TRBD1 or TRBD2 (5 bases each). This clonotype was sampled from a human donor. Sequencing used PBMCs spiked with cells of the T cell clone KT2. CDR3 DNA sequence: TGCGCCAGCAGCCAAGATAGAGGGGCGGAGAGCACAGATACGCAGTATTTT. Translating it yields CASSQDRGAESTDTQYF.